The 27 T cell receptor beta chains reported below all come from one sample, sequenced in a study of type 1 and type 2 diabetes patients. Amplification started from genomic DNA. The TCR beta CDR3 region was amplified using 30 forward and 13 reverse primers. TCRdb passed the multiplex PCR reads through MiXCR, listing each CDR3 protein once. The data hold 250,000 to 300,000 distinct CDR3 sequences, with over 45% observed a single time. The sample was peripheral blood mononuclear cells (PBMCs). These receptors originate from a young man with type 2 diabetes.

This clonotype was counted between two and nine times. The CDR3 bases are TGTGCCAGTAGTCCCGAAGGGATCCGCAATGAGCAGTTCTTC. Translated: CASSPEGIRNEQFF. This chain connects TRBV19 to TRBJ2-1, with D unclear. The V end was cut by 5 bases, the J end by 6 bases, with 14 bases between. This CDR3 is 14 amino acids long. Per germline, CDR1 LNHDA and CDR2 SQIVND (reference sequence).

The gene calls are TRBV20-1 and TRBJ2-2; 8 bases line up with TRBD1. Germline loops: CDR1 DFQATT, CDR2 SNEGSKA (reference sequence). The CDR3 spans 15 residues. With V trimmed by 5 bases and J by 5 bases, 10 bases remained unmatched. CDR3 coding DNA: TGCAGTGCTTCTCCTCGGACAGGGAATACCGGGGAGCTGTTTTTT. Translation: CSASPRTGNTGELFF.

This chain connects TRBV15 to TRBJ2-7; D is perhaps TRBD2 (6 bases). V lost 3 bases to trimming and J lost 0 bases, with 12 bases between them. The CDR3 spans 15 residues. CDR1 is LNHNV and CDR2 is YYDKDF in the germline V gene (reference sequence). The CDR3 protein is CATSRSSASSYEQYF. The DNA for the CDR3 is TGTGCCACCAGCAGGTCTAGCGCCTCCTCCTACGAGCAGTACTTC.

CDR3 DNA: TGTGCCAGCAGCTACGGGGACGGTTTTAACTATGGCTACACCTTC. Translation gives CASSYGDGFNYGYTF. V and J are TRBV6-5 and TRBJ1-2, with a tentative D call TRBD1 (5 bases). CDR3 length equals 15 residues. V lost 6 bases to trimming and J lost 1 base, with 15 bases between them. Germline V gene lookup returns CDR1 MNHEY and CDR2 SVGAGI.

The chain employs TRBV30 and TRBJ1-6; D is uncertain. This CDR3 contains 12 residues. The V end was cut by 4 bases, the J end by 7 bases, with 8 bases between. CDR1 and CDR2 (germline): GTSNPN, SVGIG (reference sequence). This CDR3 is CAWTRMNSPLHF. DNA of the CDR3: TGTGCCTGGACACGGATGAATTCACCCCTCCACTTT.

This sequence joins TRBV28 and TRBJ2-2; 11 nucleotides agree with TRBD1. The CDR3 extends over 16 amino acids. Germline-derived CDR1 and CDR2 are MDHEN and SYDVKM. The junction had 7 bases not matched to a gene; V was cut back by 3 bases and J by 7 bases. CDR3 DNA sequence: TGTGCCAGCAGTTTTTCGGGACAGGGGGTTGGCGGGGAGCTGTTTTTT. Its translation: CASSFSGQGVGGELFF.

The chain combines TRBV6-2 or TRBV6-3 with TRBJ2-1; 7 bases are shared with TRBD2. The V and J ends lost 7 bases and 3 bases, in that order; junction bases with no gene match: 6. Germline V gene data show CDR1 as MNHEY and CDR2 as SVGEGT. The CDR3 sequence is 14 residues long. The CDR3 DNA reads TGTGCCAGCACTCAGCGGGATTTCTACAATGAGCAGTTCTTC. It encodes CASTQRDFYNEQFF.

The V gene is TRBV7-8, the J gene TRBJ2-1; maybe TRBD2 (7 bases). Germline CDR1 SGHVS, CDR2 FQNEAQ. The CDR3 extends over 15 amino acids. Trimming left V 1 base short and J 9 bases short, with 16 bases between. The CDR3 bases are TGTGCCAGCAGCTTAGGTTCTTGGGGGGGCGGTGAGCAGTTCTTC. Translating it yields CASSLGSWGGGEQFF.

This sequence joins TRBV30 and TRBJ2-7, with D perhaps TRBD2 (7 bases). Trimming removed 7 bases from V and 3 bases from J, with 13 bases in between. The CDR3 spans 12 residues. Germline assignment: CDR1 GTSNPN and CDR2 SVGIG (reference sequence). The CDR3 spells CALGRGVYEQYF. In nucleotides, the CDR3 is TGTGCCTTGGGGAGGGGGGTCTACGAGCAGTACTTC. Looking up the rest from reference TRBV30 and TRBJ2-7 gives the full variable domain: SQTIHQWPATLVQPVGSPLSLECTVEGTSNPNLYWYRQAAGRGLQLLFYSVGIGQISSEVPQNLSASRPQDRQFILSSKKLLLSDSGFYLCALGRGVYEQYFGPGTRLTVT.

The chain carries TRBV24-1 and TRBJ2-7; the D is unclear. This CDR3 has 9 amino acids. The ends were cut back, 8 bases at V and 6 bases at J, with 4 bases in the middle. In germline, CDR1 is KGHDR, CDR2 SFDVKD. CDR3 amino acids: CATKGEQYF. As DNA, the CDR3 is TGTGCCACCAAGGGCGAGCAGTACTTC.

This clonotype showed up just a few times. The V and J genes are TRBV27 and TRBJ2-7; TRBD1 is a possible D gene (5 bases). There are 14 residues in the CDR3. V dropped 3 bases and J dropped 5 bases, with 14 bases sitting between them. Per the germline V gene, CDR1 is MNHEY and CDR2 is SMNVEV (reference sequence). The DNA of the CDR3 is TGTGCCAGCAGTTTGGGCAGGGTTCATCACGAGCAGTACTTC. Protein sequence: CASSLGRVHHEQYF.

This clonotype is a singleton in its sample. The chain couples TRBV2 to TRBJ1-6; 7 bases are shared with TRBD1. This CDR3 has 15 residues. The V gene's germline CDR1 is SNHLY and CDR2 FYNNEI. The V gene end was trimmed by 10 bases and the J gene end by 7 bases; junction bases not matched to a gene: 13. CDR3 sequence reads: CATNFRDRPNSPLHF. The CDR3 DNA reads TGTGCCACCAACTTTCGGGACAGACCCAATTCACCCCTCCACTTT.

The rearrangement links TRBV3-1 to TRBJ1-1; D unclear. The CDR3 has 11 residues. V lost 2 bases, J lost 8 bases, and 6 bases lay in between. Germline CDR1 LGHDT, CDR2 YNNKEL (reference sequence). CDR3 residues: CASSQRAEAFF. The CDR3 DNA sequence: TGTGCCAGCAGCCAACGTGCAGAAGCTTTCTTT.

The chain is built from TRBV6-5 and TRBJ1-4; D gene uncertain. V was clipped by 5 bases and J by 0 bases, with 7 bases between them. CDR1 MNHEY and CDR2 SVGAGI come from the germline V gene. This CDR3 is built from 14 residues. Here the CDR3 reads CASSTETTNEKLFF. Written as DNA, the CDR3 is TGTGCCAGCAGTACGGAGACAACTAATGAAAAACTGTTTTTT.

In its sample, this clonotype was seen a few times. The gene calls are TRBV12-3 or TRBV12-4 and TRBJ2-7; 9 bases align to TRBD1. CDR3 size: 14 residues. J was trimmed by 4 bases and V by 6 bases; bases with no gene match: 7. The CDR3 protein is CASSLTGGWYEQYF. CDR3 in DNA: TGTGCCAGCAGCCTCACAGGGGGCTGGTACGAGCAGTACTTC.

This clonotype was seen only once. The chain couples TRBV28 to TRBJ2-2; the D call may be TRBD1 or TRBD2 (6 bases each). The germline V and J ends were trimmed by 6 bases and 6 bases, with 11 bases remaining between them. The germline CDR1 and CDR2 sequences are MDHEN and SYDVKM. There are 13 residues in the CDR3. The CDR3 spells CASRKGGAGELFF. CDR3 in DNA: TGTGCCAGCAGAAAGGGGGGAGCCGGGGAGCTGTTTTTT. Full variable domain (remainder filled in from reference TRBV28 and TRBJ2-2): DVKVTQSSRYLVKRTGEKVFLECVQDMDHENMFWYRQDPGLGLRLIYFSYDVKMKEKGDIPEGYSVSREKKERFSLILESASTNQTSMYLCASRKGGAGELFFGEGSRLTVL.

This clonotype was observed a single time. The chain uses TRBV12-3 or TRBV12-4 and TRBJ2-3, with 13 bases identical to TRBD2. This CDR3 has 20 residues. Trimming cost V 5 bases and J 2 bases; bases outside gene matches: 16. The chain's CDR3 is CASSRPEWVGTSGNTDTQYF. The DNA of the CDR3 is TGTGCCAGCAGTCGCCCCGAATGGGTAGGGACTAGCGGGAACACAGATACGCAGTATTTT.

The V and J genes are TRBV25-1 and TRBJ2-6, with 7 bases fitting TRBD1. Germline V gives CDR1 MGHDK, CDR2 SYGVNS. The CDR3 covers 17 residues. The V and J ends lost 8 bases and 0 bases, in that order; junction bases with no gene match: 10. The CDR3 DNA sequence: TGTGCCAGCGGTGGTGGGACAGCTGACTCTGGGGCCAACGTCCTGACTTTC. Its protein is CASGGGTADSGANVLTF.

Note on this clonotype: Being one base from a much bigger clone, this may be a read error. The chain employs TRBV20-1 and TRBJ2-5; D is perhaps TRBD1 (5 bases). Germline V gives CDR1 DFQATT, CDR2 SNEGSKA (reference sequence). The CDR3 totals 13 residues. The CDR3 reads CSVRVGPQETQHF. The CDR3 bases are TGCAGTGTCAGGGTCGGGCCTCAAGAGACCCAGCACTTC.

The gene calls are TRBV6-1 and TRBJ1-2; perhaps TRBD1 as D (6 bases). Trimming took 5 bases from V and 4 from J, leaving 14 bases between them. The CDR3 covers 14 residues. Germline V gives CDR1 MNHNS, CDR2 SASEGT. Here the CDR3 reads CASSYRDRTYGYTF. For the CDR3, the DNA is TGTGCCAGCAGTTACCGCGACAGGACCTATGGCTACACCTTC.

The rearrangement uses TRBV11-1 and TRBJ1-1, with 8 nucleotides matching TRBD1. Trimming took 3 bases from V and 2 from J; bases not matched to a gene: 11. There are 17 residues in the CDR3. Germline V lookup: CDR1 SGHAT, CDR2 FQDESV (reference sequence). CDR3: CASSFSGEGQDNTEAFF. The CDR3 DNA reads as TGTGCCAGCAGCTTCTCAGGTGAGGGACAGGACAACACTGAAGCTTTCTTT.

This chain connects TRBV12-3 or TRBV12-4 to TRBJ2-3; 8 nucleotides align to TRBD2. Trimming cost V 6 bases and J 2 bases; bases outside gene matches: 19. This CDR3 contains 19 residues. In nucleotides, the CDR3 is TGTGCCAGCAGCCGCACCGCAAAAGGGACTAGTGTCCTCACAGATACGCAGTATTTT. It encodes CASSRTAKGTSVLTDTQYF.

This sequence joins TRBV20-1 and TRBJ2-1; D call uncertain. Germline CDR1 is DFQATT and CDR2 is SNEGSKA (reference sequence). The CDR3 extends over 15 amino acids. Deletions cut 6 bases from V and 5 bases from J, with 20 bases between. CDR3 nucleotides: TGCAGTGCCACATTCCGGATGGAGAAGAACAATGAGCAGTTCTTC. This translates into CSATFRMEKNNEQFF.

This clonotype was counted ten times or more. The V call is TRBV6-5, the J call TRBJ2-1; 8 bases fit TRBD2. Germline values: CDR1 MNHEY, CDR2 SVGAGI. The CDR3 has 11 amino acids. J lost 7 bases, V lost 8 bases, and 1 base had no gene match. The CDR3 here is CASSSGNEQFF. CDR3 DNA: TGTGCCAGCTCTAGCGGGAATGAGCAGTTCTTC.

This clonotype has a handful of counts. The CDR3 DNA is TGCGCCAGCAGCTTAGACAGATACACTGAAGCTTTCTTT. Its protein product is CASSLDRYTEAFF. The rearrangement uses TRBV5-1 and TRBJ1-1; TRBD1 might be the D (5 bases). CDR1 is SGHRS and CDR2 is YFSETQ in the germline V gene. CDR3 length: 13 amino acids. Trimming removed 2 bases at V and 3 bases at J, with 8 bases between.

The J gene is TRBJ1-2, the V gene TRBV2, with 9 nucleotides matching TRBD1. Germline assignment: CDR1 SNHLY and CDR2 FYNNEI. CDR3 length: 15 residues. V gave up 6 bases and J gave up 2 bases; unmatched junction bases: 7. The CDR3 is CASSLGTGYNYGYTF. The CDR3, as DNA: TGTGCCAGCAGCCTGGGGACAGGGTACAACTATGGCTACACCTTC.

This sequence joins TRBV27 and TRBJ1-2; TRBD1 is a possible D gene (6 bases). Germline V gives CDR1 MNHEY, CDR2 SMNVEV (reference sequence). CDR3 length equals 14 residues. Trimming removed 3 bases from V and 11 bases from J, with 19 bases in between. CDR3 in DNA: TGTGCCAGCAGTTTCCATCGCGGGGACATGATTTACACCTTC. It is translated as CASSFHRGDMIYTF.